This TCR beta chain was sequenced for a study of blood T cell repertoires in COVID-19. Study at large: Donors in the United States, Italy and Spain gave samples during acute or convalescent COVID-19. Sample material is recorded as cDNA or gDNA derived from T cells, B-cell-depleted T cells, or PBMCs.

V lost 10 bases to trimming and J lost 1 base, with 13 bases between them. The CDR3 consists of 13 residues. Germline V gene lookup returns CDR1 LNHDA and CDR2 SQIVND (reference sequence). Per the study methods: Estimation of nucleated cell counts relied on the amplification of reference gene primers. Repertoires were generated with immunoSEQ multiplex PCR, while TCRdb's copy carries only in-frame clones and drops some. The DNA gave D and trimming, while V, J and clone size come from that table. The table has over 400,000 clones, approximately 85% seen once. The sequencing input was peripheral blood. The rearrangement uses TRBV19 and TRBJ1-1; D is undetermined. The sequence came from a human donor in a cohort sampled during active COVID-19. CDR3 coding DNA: TGTGCCACATCCCTGGCGGAGAACACTGAAGCTTTCTTT. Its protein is CATSLAENTEAFF.